Listed here are 24 T cell receptor beta chains from one sample, sequenced in a study of CD8+CD57+ T cells in acquired aplastic anemia. Previously, flow cytometry had revealed CD8+CD57+ cell expansion in the patients chosen for sequencing. According to the study, genomic DNA was the template for TCR beta VDJ and CDR3 profiling. MiXCR, applied by TCRdb to the reads, yields one record per CDR3 protein. This table has roughly 200,000 distinct CDR3 sequences, around 63% appearing once. What was sequenced was sorted CD4+, CD8+, or CD8+CD57+ T cells (not recorded which) from PBMCs. Receptor source: a human donor with aplastic anemia.

The gene calls are TRBV25-1 and TRBJ1-2, with 7 nucleotides matching TRBD1. Germline-derived CDR1 and CDR2 are MGHDK and SYGVNS. Trimming removed 5 bases from V and 4 bases from J; junction bases left unmatched: 10. CDR3 length: 15 residues. CDR3 loop: CASSYGQGGAYGYTF. The CDR3 DNA reads TGTGCCAGCAGTTACGGGCAGGGGGGGGCCTATGGCTACACCTTC.

The chain has TRBV6-4 and TRBJ1-1; D remains unclear. Trimming removed 4 bases from V and 1 base from J, with 7 bases in between. Germline loops: CDR1 MRHNA, CDR2 SNTAGT. The length of the CDR3 is 13 residues. DNA for the CDR3: TGTGCCAGCAGTGCGTTAGAGAACACTGAAGCTTTCTTT. Amino acid sequence: CASSALENTEAFF.

The chain links TRBV10-3 to TRBJ1-1; D gene ambiguous. The V end lost 3 bases, the J end lost 6 bases, and 8 bases lay between the germline ends. CDR1 and CDR2 (germline): ENHRY, SYGVKD. The CDR3 extends over 12 amino acids. As DNA, the CDR3 is TGTGCCATCAGTGAACCTGGGGCTGAAGCTTTCTTT. Translated: CAISEPGAEAFF.

The CDR3 is CASSGLAGNPYGTDTQYF. CDR3 bases: TGTGCCAGCAGCGGACTAGCGGGAAATCCATACGGCACAGATACGCAGTATTTT. This chain connects TRBV12-3 or TRBV12-4 to TRBJ2-3, with 12 positions matching TRBD2. The junction had 11 bases not matched to a gene; V was cut back by 6 bases and J by 1 base. The CDR3 is made up of 18 amino acids.

The CDR3 DNA reads TGTGCCAGCAGTGAGACCGGGACGCCTTACTATGGCTACACCTTC. It encodes CASSETGTPYYGYTF. V usage is TRBV2 and J usage is TRBJ1-2; D might be TRBD1 (5 bases). Per the germline V gene, CDR1 is SNHLY and CDR2 is FYNNEI. The CDR3 has 15 amino acids. V was shortened by 3 bases and J by 3 bases, with 14 bases between the two germline ends.

The chain couples TRBV9 to TRBJ2-7; 12 nucleotides match TRBD2. The germline gives CDR1 SGDLS, CDR2 YYNGEE. This CDR3 has 16 amino acids. Trimming removed 5 bases from V and 1 base from J; junction bases left unmatched: 7. The CDR3 nucleotides are TGTGCCAGCAGTTTTTGGACTAGCGGGGTGTCCTACGAGCAGTACTTC. It translates to CASSFWTSGVSYEQYF.

This clonotype came up once. The rearrangement joins TRBV2 to TRBJ2-7, with D hard to call. V was pared by 5 bases and J by 2 bases, with 16 bases between. The germline V gene has CDR1 SNHLY and CDR2 FYNNEI. CDR3 size: 15 residues. CDR3 coding DNA: TGTGCCAGCAGTCCGACTGTCAGCAATGCCTACGAGCAGTACTTC. Translation gives CASSPTVSNAYEQYF.

This clonotype was detected many times. V usage is TRBV20-1 and J usage is TRBJ1-6, with TRBD1 matching over 7 bases. Germline V gene sequence: CDR1 DFQATT, CDR2 SNEGSKA (reference sequence). Germline trimming cut 0 bases from V and 3 bases from J; bases unmatched to any gene: 5. CDR3 length: 16 amino acids. This CDR3 reads CSAREGGLYYNSPLHF. The CDR3 bases are TGCAGTGCTAGAGAAGGGGGCTTATACTATAATTCACCCCTCCACTTT.

The V and J genes are TRBV24-1 and TRBJ2-3, with D perhaps TRBD1 or TRBD2 (5 bases each). The V end was cut by 9 bases, the J end by 5 bases, with 17 bases between. From germline, CDR1 is KGHDR and CDR2 SFDVKD. The CDR3 is 14 residues long. DNA for the CDR3: TGTGCCACCCGGGGTCCCAGGGTGGGAGATACGCAGTATTTT. It encodes CATRGPRVGDTQYF.

This clonotype was counted once. J is TRBJ2-7 and V is TRBV7-2; D may be TRBD1 (5 bases). The CDR3 contains 14 residues. Germline V CDR1 and CDR2: SGHTA, FQGNSA. V lost 3 bases to trimming and J lost 4 bases, with 13 bases between them. The CDR3 spells CASSLEWGLYEQYF. In DNA form, the CDR3 reads TGTGCCAGCAGCTTGGAGTGGGGCTTATACGAGCAGTACTTC.

The chain has TRBV12-3 or TRBV12-4 and TRBJ2-1; no clear D gene. The V and J ends lost 8 bases and 6 bases respectively, with 14 bases between them. This CDR3 comprises 13 residues. In DNA, the CDR3 is TGTGCCAGCGGCCCCGGACCCCCCAATGAGCAGTTCTTC. Translation gives CASGPGPPNEQFF.

This chain uses TRBV5-1 with TRBJ2-3, with 7 positions matching TRBD2. Per germline, CDR1 SGHRS and CDR2 YFSETQ. CDR3 size: 13 residues. Losses at the gene ends were 3 bases for V and 11 bases for J; bases not matched to a gene: 9. Here the CDR3 reads CASSSSGGSGQYF. The CDR3 DNA sequence: TGCGCCAGCAGCTCGTCGGGGGGTTCGGGGCAGTATTTT.

The rearrangement links TRBV7-8 to TRBJ1-2, with 8 bases fitting TRBD1. The CDR3 has 13 residues. V gave up 5 bases and J gave up 7 bases; unmatched junction bases: 6. Germline V gives CDR1 SGHVS, CDR2 FQNEAQ. The DNA for the CDR3 is TGTGCCAGCAGCCAGGCGGACAGGGCTGGCTACACCTTC. Its translation: CASSQADRAGYTF.

The rearrangement links TRBV20-1 to TRBJ1-2; D gene uncertain. The CDR3 spans 11 residues. CDR1 DFQATT and CDR2 SNEGSKA come from the germline V gene (reference sequence). The V end was cut by 3 bases, the J end by 8 bases, with 10 bases between. Here the CDR3 reads CSARYSVGYTF. CDR3 DNA: TGCAGTGCTAGGTACTCGGTCGGCTACACCTTC.

This chain uses TRBV24-1 with TRBJ2-3; TRBD1 agrees at 9 bases. Trimming at V came to 4 bases and at J to 3 bases, leaving 10 bases not matched to a gene. CDR3 length equals 17 residues. From germline, CDR1 is KGHDR and CDR2 SFDVKD. CDR3 protein: CATSDPNRDRVTDTQYF. CDR3 sequence (DNA): TGTGCCACCAGTGACCCAAACCGGGACAGGGTGACAGATACGCAGTATTTT.

This chain connects TRBV6-1 to TRBJ2-7, with D maybe TRBD1 (6 bases). V was trimmed by 5 bases and J by 1 base, leaving 18 bases between them. This CDR3 comprises 16 residues. The V gene's germline CDR1 is MNHNS and CDR2 SASEGT. The CDR3 DNA is TGTGCCAGCAGTTTATCAACAGGGCTTGTATCCTACGAGCAGTACTTC. Translation: CASSLSTGLVSYEQYF.

This clonotype appeared a few times. A much larger clone is a single base away; this may be a read error. As DNA, the CDR3 is TGTGCCAGCAGCTTGGAAGTGGCCCCTCTGAGCTATGGCTACACCTTC. Protein sequence: CASSLEVAPLSYGYTF. The chain carries TRBV5-5 and TRBJ1-2; D ambiguous. CDR1 and CDR2 (germline): SGHKS, YYEKEE (reference sequence). This CDR3 has 16 amino acids. V lost 0 bases and J 4 bases, leaving 16 bases between the germline ends.

This chain uses TRBV19 with TRBJ2-7; no reliable D call. The V end was cut by 3 bases, the J end by 0 bases, with 12 bases between. The CDR3 has 15 residues. Germline V gives CDR1 LNHDA, CDR2 SQIVND (reference sequence). The CDR3 reads CASSIASTSSYEQYF. The CDR3 DNA reads as TGTGCCAGTAGTATCGCCAGTACAAGCTCCTACGAGCAGTACTTC. Drawing the rest from reference TRBV19 and TRBJ2-7, the complete variable domain is DGGITQSPKYLFRKEGQNVTLSCEQNLNHDAMYWYRQDPGQGLRLIYYSQIVNDFQKGDIAEGYSVSREKKESFPLTVTSAQKNPTAFYLCASSIASTSSYEQYFGPGTRLTVT.

This clonotype was detected many times. This rearrangement joins TRBV5-4 to TRBJ1-1; maybe TRBD1 (5 bases). Germline CDR1 and CDR2: SGHNT and YYREEE (reference sequence). The CDR3 is 13 residues long. Trimming pared 4 bases from V and 10 bases from J, leaving 17 bases between. The CDR3 region has the DNA TGTGCCAGCAGCGAGGGTCGACAGTTCGGAGCTTTCTTT. It is translated as CASSEGRQFGAFF.

This sequence joins TRBV7-2 and TRBJ2-7; D call uncertain. Per germline, CDR1 SGHTA and CDR2 FQGNSA. This CDR3 is built from 16 residues. V was clipped by 3 bases and J by 4 bases, with 19 bases between them. The CDR3 sequence: CASSFPTSAHTYEQYF. DNA for the CDR3: TGTGCCAGCAGCTTTCCCACCAGTGCCCATACTTACGAGCAGTACTTC.

The chain carries TRBV7-9 and TRBJ2-7, with TRBD2 identical over 14 bases. Germline CDR1 and CDR2: SEHNR and FQNEAQ (reference sequence). This CDR3 region has 15 residues. The trim removed 3 bases at V and 4 bases at J, leaving 2 bases unmatched. The CDR3 DNA sequence: TGTGCCAGCAGCTTCCGGACTAGCGGGGGGTACGAGCAGTACTTC. This translates into CASSFRTSGGYEQYF.

This rearrangement joins TRBV9 to TRBJ2-7; 9 bases are a match to TRBD1. The CDR3 loop spans 16 amino acids. V was pared by 3 bases and J by 7 bases, with 14 bases of the junction left unmatched. CDR1 SGDLS and CDR2 YYNGEE come from the germline V gene. CDR3 protein: CASSGSGTGMPGEQYF. CDR3 nucleotide sequence: TGTGCCAGCAGCGGTTCCGGGACAGGGATGCCCGGGGAGCAGTACTTC.

The chain combines TRBV9 with TRBJ2-7; 9 nucleotides line up with TRBD1. Unmatched junction bases numbered 9, after V lost 3 bases and J lost 5 bases. The CDR3 is made up of 15 amino acids. Germline V gene sequence: CDR1 SGDLS, CDR2 YYNGEE. The CDR3 is CASSAPGQGVHEQYF. CDR3 sequence (DNA): TGTGCCAGCAGCGCCCCGGGACAGGGTGTCCACGAGCAGTACTTC.

Ten or more counts support this clonotype. The chain links TRBV11-2 to TRBJ2-3, with 8 bases matching TRBD2. With V trimmed by 4 bases and J by 1 base, 7 bases remained unmatched. CDR3 length: 16 amino acids. CDR1 is SGHAT, CDR2 FQNNGV, per germline. The DNA for the CDR3 is TGTGCCAGCAGCTCTCCACGAGCGGGGGGCACAGATACGCAGTATTTT. Encoded protein: CASSSPRAGGTDTQYF.